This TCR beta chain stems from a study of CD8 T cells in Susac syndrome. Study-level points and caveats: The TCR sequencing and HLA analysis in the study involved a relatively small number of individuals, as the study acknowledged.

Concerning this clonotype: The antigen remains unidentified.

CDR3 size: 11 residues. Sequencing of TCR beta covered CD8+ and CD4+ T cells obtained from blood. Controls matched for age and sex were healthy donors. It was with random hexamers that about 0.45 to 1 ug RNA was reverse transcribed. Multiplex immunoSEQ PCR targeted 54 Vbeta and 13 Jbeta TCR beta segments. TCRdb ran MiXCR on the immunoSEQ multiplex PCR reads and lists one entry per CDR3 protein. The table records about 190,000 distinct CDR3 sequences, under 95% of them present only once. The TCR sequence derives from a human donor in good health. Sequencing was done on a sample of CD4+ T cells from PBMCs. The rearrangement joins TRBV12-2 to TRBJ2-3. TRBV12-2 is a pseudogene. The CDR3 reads CASHWTDTQYF. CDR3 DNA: TGTGCAAGTCACTGGACAGATACGCAGTATTTT.